Detailed here is one TCR beta chain. Its antigen is unidentified. The authors sorted CD4+ naive, central memory, regulatory and stem cell-like memory cells via CD45RO/CCR7/CD25/CD127/CD95/CD27. Sorting gave populations that all exceeded 95% purity. Expressed TCRB transcripts were sequenced after all isolated RNA was converted to cDNA. The method was immunoSEQ multiplex PCR; TCRdb's version includes in-frame clones alone and lacks a portion of them. The table includes around 140,000 clones, about 13% detected once. These data come from a study of beta chain features in type 1 diabetes. Whole-study results and caveats: TCRB repertoires of naive, central memory and Treg cells appeared more similar among patients than among healthy donors. All four CD4+ subsets from Type 1 diabetes patients carried moderately but significantly shorter TCRB CDR3s. HLA effects on TCRB rearrangement stayed unresolved here.

Sequencing was carried out using central memory CD4+ T cells from blood. The TCR comes from a man between 18 and 35 years old with type 1 diabetes.

The CDR3 sequence is CSALATTDTQYF. The CDR3 region has the DNA TGCAGCGCGCTAGCTACCACAGATACGCAGTATTTT. The chain is built from TRBV29-1 and TRBJ2-3; perhaps TRBD2 as D (5 bases). Per germline, CDR1 SQVTM and CDR2 ANQGSEA. V gave up 7 bases and J gave up 2 bases, with 10 bases separating them. CDR3 length: 12 residues.